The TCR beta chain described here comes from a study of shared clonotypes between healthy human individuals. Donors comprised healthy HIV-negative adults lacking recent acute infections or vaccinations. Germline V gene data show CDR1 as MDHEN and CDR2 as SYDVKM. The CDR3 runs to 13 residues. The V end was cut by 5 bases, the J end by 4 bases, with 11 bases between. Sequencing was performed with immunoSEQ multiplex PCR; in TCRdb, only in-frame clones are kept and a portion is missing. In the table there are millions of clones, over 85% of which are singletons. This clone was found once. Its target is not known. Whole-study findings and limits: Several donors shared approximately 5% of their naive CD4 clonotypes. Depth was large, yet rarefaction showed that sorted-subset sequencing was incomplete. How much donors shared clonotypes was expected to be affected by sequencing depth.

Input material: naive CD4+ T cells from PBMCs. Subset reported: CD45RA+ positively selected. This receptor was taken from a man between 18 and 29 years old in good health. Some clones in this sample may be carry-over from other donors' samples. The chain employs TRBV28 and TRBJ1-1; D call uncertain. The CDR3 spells CASSGGLITEAFF. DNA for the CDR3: TGTGCCAGCAGTGGAGGGTTGATCACTGAAGCTTTCTTT.